This TCR beta chain emerged from a study of T cells after yellow fever vaccination. CDR1 WNHNN and CDR2 SYGVQD come from the germline V gene (reference sequence). The CDR3 has 14 residues. V was cut by 0 bases and J by 6 bases, with 12 bases left in between. TCRdb re-called the 5' RACE reads with MiXCR, one entry per CDR3 protein. The table records about 630,000 distinct CDR3 sequences, approximately 13% of them present only once. This clonotype was picked up a small number of times. The origin of this receptor is a man under 40 who received the YFV17D yellow fever vaccine. Here the sequenced sample was PBMCs, taken on the day of the yellow fever booster vaccination. J is TRBJ2-7 and V is TRBV10-1; TRBD1 might be the D (5 bases). CDR3 nucleotide sequence: TGCGCCAGCAGTGAGTCGTTCAGGGAATCCGAGCAGTACTTC. It codes for CASSESFRESEQYF.